The 14 T cell receptor beta chains below come from one sample, sequenced in a study of T cells in women clearing cervical HPV infection. Profiling relied on immunoSEQ multiplex PCR, and the TCRdb table lists in-frame clones only, not all of them. Its clone listing holds approximately 23,000 clones. The material sequenced was blood buffy coat. These TCRs come from a woman between 18 and 70 years old with a cervical HPV16 infection that either progressed to CIN3+ or cleared (not recorded which).

Points on this clone: The read falls 3 residues short of the CDR3 end, and the missing part is taken from the germline J gene. The chain has TRBV28 and TRBJ2-7, with D unclear. This CDR3 has 12 amino acids. Trimming pared 4 bases from V and 6 bases from J, leaving 10 bases between. Germline V gives CDR1 MDHEN, CDR2 SYDVKM. The covered CDR3 bases are TGTGCCAGCAGTTCCCCTCTCTCCGAG. It yields the protein CASSSPLSE. The entire CDR3 sequence reads CASSSPLSEQYF.

The part of the CDR3 DNA that was read is TGCAGTGCTAGAGATCCCGGGACAGGGCCAAATGAG. As protein: CSARDPGTGPNE. The complete CDR3 protein is CSARDPGTGPNEQFF. The V and J genes are TRBV20-1 and TRBJ2-1, with 9 bases identical to TRBD1. Sequencing ends 3 residues short of the CDR3 end; the germline J gene provides the rest. Looked up from germline, CDR1 is DFQATT and CDR2 is SNEGSKA (reference sequence). The V segment lost 0 bases and the J segment 7 bases; nucleotides outside the gene matches: 7. The CDR3 is 15 residues long.

To note about this clone: The CDR3 end is not reached by the read, which stops 3 residues before it; the germline J gene fills it in. The genes are TRBV2 and TRBJ2-5, with 8 bases that match TRBD2. The ends lost 5 bases at V and 4 bases at J; junction bases unmatched: 6. The length of the CDR3 is 14 residues. Per the germline V gene, CDR1 is SNHLY and CDR2 is FYNNEI. The covered CDR3 bases are TGTGCCAGCAGTAGCGGGAGTAACTTAGAGACC. Its translation: CASSSGSNLET. The whole CDR3 protein reads CASSSGSNLETQYF.

On this clone: Read data end 3 residues before the CDR3 end; the end is taken from the germline J gene. The J gene is TRBJ1-1, the V gene TRBV6-2 or TRBV6-3; D is possibly TRBD1 (6 bases). Germline CDR1 and CDR2: MNHEY and SVGEGT. CDR3 length: 14 residues. V lost 6 bases and J lost 7, with 18 bases in between. The sequenced CDR3 bases are TGTGCCAGCAGCCCAATCGGGACACCGGGTGAA. Its translation: CASSPIGTPGE. From start to end, the CDR3 is CASSPIGTPGEAFF.

As concerns this clone: The read comes to an end 3 residues before the CDR3 does, leaving the germline J gene to fill in the end. Additional DNA sequences in this sample encode the identical CDR3. The chain carries TRBV19 and TRBJ1-1, with 11 bases that match TRBD1. The CDR3 is made up of 15 amino acids. V lost 5 bases, J lost 7 bases, and 9 bases stayed unmatched. Germline CDR1 LNHDA, CDR2 SQIVND (reference sequence). The DNA read from the CDR3 is TGTGCCAGTAGTCCAGGGACAGGGGGGTTGGGTGAA. Protein: CASSPGTGGLGE. The CDR3 as a whole reads CASSPGTGGLGEAFF.

With respect to this clone: The missing CDR3 end, 3 residues past where the read stops, is filled in from the germline J gene. The gene calls are TRBV9 and TRBJ2-6; D call uncertain. Per the germline V gene, CDR1 is SGDLS and CDR2 is YYNGEE. V was pared by 4 bases and J by 0 bases, with 14 bases between. The CDR3 runs to 17 residues. The CDR3 DNA, read in part, is TGTGCCAGCAGCCCCATCCTCCGGGTCTCTGGGGCCAACGTC. Protein: CASSPILRVSGANV. The full CDR3 reads CASSPILRVSGANVLTF.

As to this clone: The read is 3 residues too short to cover the CDR3 end, so that end is filled in from the germline J gene. This chain joins TRBV2 and TRBJ1-2; 9 bases line up with TRBD1. CDR1 and CDR2 (germline): SNHLY, FYNNEI. This CDR3 has 14 residues. The CDR3 sequence is CASSFRTGEMGYTF. CDR3 DNA (partial): TGTGCCAGCAGTTTTCGGACAGGGGAGATGGGC.

A word on this clone: The CDR3 end lies 3 residues beyond the end of the read and is filled in from the germline J gene. This rearrangement joins TRBV30 to TRBJ1-2; 10 bases fit TRBD1. Germline values: CDR1 GTSNPN, CDR2 SVGIG (reference sequence). This CDR3 contains 12 residues. Here the CDR3 reads CAWQRTGGGYTF. CDR3 DNA (partial): TGTGCCTGGCAGAGGACAGGGGGAGGC. The full variable domain, rest sourced from reference TRBV30 and TRBJ1-2, is SQTIHQWPATLVQPVGSPLSLECTVEGTSNPNLYWYRQAAGRGLQLLFYSVGIGQISSEVPQNLSASRPQDRQFILSSKKLLLSDSGFYLCAWQRTGGGYTFGSGTRLTVV.

Details on this clone: The read finishes 3 residues shy of the CDR3 end, and the germline J gene is used to complete it. The gene calls are TRBV11-2 and TRBJ1-2, with TRBD1 as a possible D gene (5 bases). The germline V and J ends were trimmed by 2 bases and 4 bases, with 11 bases remaining between them. Germline V gene sequence: CDR1 SGHAT, CDR2 FQNNGV. CDR3 size: 14 residues. CDR3 amino acids: CASSLTERGYGYTF. The covered CDR3 bases are TGTGCCAGCAGCTTAACTGAAAGGGGCTATGGC.

A remark on this clone: The missing CDR3 end, 3 residues past where the read stops, is filled in from the germline J gene. The chain is built from TRBV20-1 and TRBJ2-1; 10 nucleotides agree with TRBD2. Per the germline V gene, CDR1 is DFQATT and CDR2 is SNEGSKA (reference sequence). V was clipped by 7 bases and J by 9 bases; unmatched bases: 15. The CDR3 spans 15 residues. The CDR3 loop is CSGLSPAGGPGEQFF. The sequenced CDR3 bases are TGCAGTGGGCTCAGTCCAGCGGGAGGGCCCGGTGAG.

Of note for this clone: The read terminates 3 residues before the CDR3 end, so the remaining end is supplied by the germline J gene. V gene TRBV20-1 combines with J gene TRBJ2-7; D is unresolved. Trimming shortened V by 1 base and J by 3 bases, and 7 bases separated the two germline ends. CDR1 and CDR2 (germline): DFQATT, SNEGSKA (reference sequence). This CDR3 is built from 12 residues. CDR3 in amino acids: CSARAGNYEQYF. The covered CDR3 bases are TGCAGTGCTAGAGCGGGTAACTACGAG.

For this clone: The CDR3 goes on 3 residues after the read ends, and that part is filled in from the germline J gene. The V and J genes are TRBV7-3 and TRBJ2-1; the match to TRBD2 covers 8 bases. V was clipped by 4 bases and J by 4 bases; unmatched bases: 6. CDR3 length equals 15 residues. Looked up from germline, CDR1 is SGHTA and CDR2 is FQGTGA. The CDR3 here is CASSSSGSRYNEQFF. CDR3 DNA, as far as it was read: TGTGCCAGCAGCTCCAGCGGGAGTCGGTACAATGAG.

Remarks on this clone: The read comes to an end 3 residues before the CDR3 does, leaving the germline J gene to fill in the end. V usage is TRBV19 and J usage is TRBJ2-1; 7 nucleotides align to TRBD2. J was trimmed by 9 bases and V by 5 bases; bases with no gene match: 16. Germline CDR1 and CDR2: LNHDA and SQIVND (reference sequence). The CDR3 totals 16 residues. This CDR3 is CASSVIAVGTTGEQFF. The sequenced CDR3 bases are TGTGCCAGTAGTGTCATCGCCGTTGGGACTACCGGTGAG.

Turning to this clone: The read finishes 3 residues shy of the CDR3 end, and the germline J gene is used to complete it. The rearrangement uses TRBV24-1 and TRBJ2-4, with D perhaps TRBD2 (5 bases). CDR1 is KGHDR, CDR2 SFDVKD, per germline. This CDR3 is 15 amino acids long. The ends were cut back, 3 bases at V and 0 bases at J, with 8 bases in the middle. The covered CDR3 bases are TGTGCCACCAGTGATGGGCGGGTAGCCAAAAACATT. Protein: CATSDGRVAKNI. The whole CDR3 is CATSDGRVAKNIQYF.